These 29 T cell receptor beta chains were all obtained from the same sample, sequenced in a study of technical replicates of blood from several donors. Assay used: immunoSEQ multiplex PCR; TCRdb lists only in-frame clones, some missing. The sample contains 91,000 or so clones, less than 95% of which appear only once. Sequenced sample: T cells isolated from PBMCs. The receptors shown here come from a human donor in good health.

The chain employs TRBV9 and TRBJ2-7; tentatively, D is TRBD1 (6 bases). V lost 5 bases and J lost 2, with 14 bases in between. Germline CDR1 SGDLS, CDR2 YYNGEE. This CDR3 is 14 amino acids long. CDR3: CASSYTGSPYEQYF. The CDR3 DNA follows: TGTGCCAGCAGTTACACAGGGAGCCCCTACGAGCAGTACTTC.

The chain couples TRBV19 to TRBJ1-1; 8 bases align to TRBD1. V gave up 5 bases and J gave up 8 bases; unmatched junction bases: 10. CDR3 length: 14 amino acids. Germline values: CDR1 LNHDA, CDR2 SQIVND (reference sequence). The CDR3 nucleotides are TGTGCCAGTAGTCCAGACAGGGGCCGTAAGGAAGCTTTCTTT. Protein sequence: CASSPDRGRKEAFF. Filled out from reference TRBV19 and TRBJ1-1, the complete variable domain reads DGGITQSPKYLFRKEGQNVTLSCEQNLNHDAMYWYRQDPGQGLRLIYYSQIVNDFQKGDIAEGYSVSREKKESFPLTVTSAQKNPTAFYLCASSPDRGRKEAFFGQGTRLTVV.

This chain uses TRBV27 with TRBJ1-2, with 7 bases aligning to TRBD1. This CDR3 has 14 residues. Germline V lookup: CDR1 MNHEY, CDR2 SMNVEV (reference sequence). V gave up 2 bases and J gave up 8 bases; unmatched junction bases: 8. CDR3 region: CASSLGQGGIGYTF. The CDR3 DNA is TGTGCCAGCAGTTTAGGGCAGGGGGGTATCGGCTACACCTTC.

This chain uses TRBV11-3 with TRBJ1-3; weak D call: TRBD1 (6 bases). The CDR3 runs to 16 residues. Between the trimmed V and J ends, which lost 5 bases and 1 base, there was a span of 15 bases. Per germline, CDR1 SGHNT and CDR2 YENEEA. CDR3 in amino acids: CASSPGDVGSGNTIYF. The CDR3 DNA sequence: TGTGCCAGCAGCCCAGGGGACGTCGGTTCTGGAAACACCATATATTTT.

The chain joins TRBV28 to TRBJ2-7; TRBD2 is a possible D gene (5 bases). This CDR3 spans 13 amino acids. V lost 1 base and J lost 5, with 9 bases in between. Germline assignment: CDR1 MDHEN and CDR2 SYDVKM. Written as DNA, the CDR3 is TGTGCCAGCAGTTTATTATCGGAGGACGAGCAGTACTTC. As protein: CASSLLSEDEQYF.

The J gene is TRBJ2-1, the V gene TRBV7-9; 7 bases match TRBD2. Per germline, CDR1 SEHNR and CDR2 FQNEAQ (reference sequence). The CDR3 has 16 residues. J gave up 0 bases and V 2 bases, and 4 bases lay outside the gene matches. The CDR3 region is CASSLLAGDSYNEQFF. CDR3 bases: TGTGCCAGCAGCTTATTGGCGGGGGACTCCTACAATGAGCAGTTCTTC. The full variable domain, in which reference TRBV7-9 and TRBJ2-1 provide the parts outside the CDR3, is DTGVSQNPRHKITKRGQNVTFRCDPISEHNRLYWYRQTLGQGPEFLTYFQNEAQLEKSRLLSDRFSAERPKGSFSTLEIQRTEQGDSAMYLCASSLLAGDSYNEQFFGPGTRLTVL.

V is TRBV7-8 and J is TRBJ2-5; possible D gene TRBD1, 6 bases. Trimming pared 5 bases from V and 2 bases from J, leaving 18 bases between. The germline V gene has CDR1 SGHVS and CDR2 FQNEAQ. The CDR3 has 16 amino acids. The CDR3 protein is CASSQLQGEVQETQYF. CDR3 DNA: TGTGCCAGCAGCCAATTACAGGGAGAGGTGCAAGAGACCCAGTACTTC.

The chain has TRBV28 and TRBJ1-4, with 9 bases aligning to TRBD1. Germline CDR1 MDHEN, CDR2 SYDVKM. This CDR3 is built from 16 residues. V dropped 7 bases and J dropped 2; count of bases not matched to a gene: 8. CDR3 sequence (DNA): TGTGCCAGCAAGGGGACAGGGAGGGCGACTAATGAAAAACTGTTTTTT. Translating gives CASKGTGRATNEKLFF.

The V call is TRBV4-2, the J call TRBJ2-7; tentative D call: TRBD2 (5 bases). Germline V gene data show CDR1 as LGHNA and CDR2 as YNFKEQ. V was clipped by 3 bases and J by 5 bases, with 11 bases between them. The CDR3 length is 13 residues. The CDR3 reads CASSQVRGDEQYF. The CDR3 DNA sequence: TGTGCCAGCAGCCAGGTCCGGGGTGACGAGCAGTACTTC.

Only one count was recorded for this clone. The CDR3 protein is CSVRGGTSYTDTQYF. The CDR3 coding sequence is TGCAGCGTGAGGGGCGGGACTAGCTATACAGATACGCAGTATTTT. The rearrangement links TRBV29-1 to TRBJ2-3; TRBD2 aligns across 9 bases. This CDR3 region has 15 residues. After removal of 6 bases from V and 3 bases from J, the junction contained 10 bases not matched to a gene. In germline, CDR1 is SQVTM, CDR2 ANQGSEA.

This chain joins TRBV9 and TRBJ2-1, with 9 positions matching TRBD2. This CDR3 has 17 residues. The germline V gene has CDR1 SGDLS and CDR2 YYNGEE. The ends lost 2 bases at V and 9 bases at J; junction bases unmatched: 15. The CDR3 here is CASSVSYSGSARSEQFF. The CDR3 nucleotides are TGTGCCAGCAGCGTTTCGTATAGCGGGAGCGCCCGTAGTGAGCAGTTCTTC. Looking up the rest from reference TRBV9 and TRBJ2-1 gives the full variable domain: DSGVTQTPKHLITATGQRVTLRCSPRSGDLSVYWYQQSLDQGLQFLIQYYNGEERAKGNILERFSAQQFPDLHSELNLSSLELGDSALYFCASSVSYSGSARSEQFFGPGTRLTVL.

In DNA, the CDR3 is TGTGCCAGCACATACACCTACGAGCAGTACTTC. Translated: CASTYTYEQYF. The chain joins TRBV2 to TRBJ2-7; D call uncertain. The V gene's germline CDR1 is SNHLY and CDR2 FYNNEI. The germline V and J ends were trimmed by 7 bases and 2 bases, with 6 bases remaining between them. This CDR3 region has 11 residues.

The chain has TRBV7-2 and TRBJ1-2; TRBD1 is a possible D gene (6 bases). The V gene's germline CDR1 is SGHTA and CDR2 FQGNSA. V lost 5 bases, J lost 4 bases, and 14 bases lay in between. This CDR3 has 14 residues. The CDR3 sequence is CASSLPGAIYGYTF. DNA for the CDR3: TGTGCCAGCAGCCTACCAGGGGCTATCTATGGCTACACCTTC.

This clone was counted only a few times. V usage is TRBV6-6 and J usage is TRBJ1-1; 8 bases are shared with TRBD1. This CDR3 spans 15 amino acids. Trimming took 3 bases from V and 1 from J; bases not matched to a gene: 4. Germline V gene lookup returns CDR1 MNHNY and CDR2 SVGAGI (reference sequence). As DNA, the CDR3 is TGTGCCAGCAGTTATCACACAGGGGGGAACACTGAAGCTTTCTTT. Its translation: CASSYHTGGNTEAFF.

This clone was counted between two and nine times. CDR3 sequence (DNA): TGCAGCGTTGCCGACAGGGGAACAGATACGCAGTATTTT. Its translation: CSVADRGTDTQYF. This chain connects TRBV29-1 to TRBJ2-3; 8 nucleotides line up with TRBD1. V gave up 4 bases and J gave up 3 bases; unmatched junction bases: 3. This CDR3 has 13 residues. Germline V gene data show CDR1 as SQVTM and CDR2 as ANQGSEA.

The rearrangement uses TRBV9 and TRBJ2-5, with 8 nucleotides matching TRBD1. V lost 4 bases and J lost 1; bases outside the gene matches: 12. Germline V gives CDR1 SGDLS, CDR2 YYNGEE. CDR3 length: 17 amino acids. CDR3 region: CASSHNRGSPSQETQYF. The DNA of the CDR3 is TGTGCCAGCAGCCATAACAGGGGGTCCCCCAGCCAAGAGACCCAGTACTTC.

The chain employs TRBV11-3 and TRBJ1-5; TRBD1 matches at 8 bases. The germline CDR1 and CDR2 sequences are SGHNT and YENEEA. Trimming cost V 5 bases and J 4 bases; bases outside gene matches: 7. The CDR3 is 15 residues long. The CDR3 bases are TGTGCCAGCAGCGCCGGGGACAGGAAAAATCAGCCCCAGCATTTT. Translated: CASSAGDRKNQPQHF.

The chain recombines TRBV5-5 with TRBJ2-3; D may be TRBD2 (6 bases). Trimming left V 0 bases short and J 4 bases short, with 12 bases between. Per the germline V gene, CDR1 is SGHKS and CDR2 is YYEKEE (reference sequence). There are 15 residues in the CDR3. CDR3 in DNA: TGTGCCAGCAGCTTGGCCGGGAGTTGGGCAGATACGCAGTATTTT. Amino acids: CASSLAGSWADTQYF.

J is TRBJ2-7 and V is TRBV30; 12 bases fit TRBD2. The V segment lost 4 bases and the J segment 5 bases; nucleotides outside the gene matches: 12. Germline CDR1 is GTSNPN and CDR2 is SVGIG (reference sequence). This CDR3 is 16 amino acids long. CDR3 DNA sequence: TGTGCCTGGAACCCTAGAGGACTAGCGGGAAGAGACGAGCAGTACTTC. Encoded protein: CAWNPRGLAGRDEQYF. Full variable domain (outside the CDR3, taken from reference TRBV30 and TRBJ2-7): SQTIHQWPATLVQPVGSPLSLECTVEGTSNPNLYWYRQAAGRGLQLLFYSVGIGQISSEVPQNLSASRPQDRQFILSSKKLLLSDSGFYLCAWNPRGLAGRDEQYFGPGTRLTVT.

V is TRBV5-1 and J is TRBJ1-5, with 8 bases identical to TRBD1. J was trimmed by 5 bases and V by 0 bases; bases with no gene match: 7. This CDR3 spans 16 amino acids. CDR1 is SGHRS, CDR2 YFSETQ, per germline. CDR3 sequence: CASSLGAGGNYQPQHF. CDR3 nucleotide sequence: TGCGCCAGCAGCTTGGGTGCAGGGGGCAACTATCAGCCCCAGCATTTT.

The genes are TRBV30 and TRBJ2-7, with D possibly matching TRBD2 (5 bases). The CDR3 consists of 13 residues. Germline V gene sequence: CDR1 GTSNPN, CDR2 SVGIG (reference sequence). V lost 2 bases and J lost 6, with 14 bases in between. The CDR3 DNA follows: TGTGCCTGGAGTCGAGGGTCTTTTTCCGAGCAGTACTTC. It encodes CAWSRGSFSEQYF. The full variable domain, its missing parts supplied by reference TRBV30 and TRBJ2-7, is SQTIHQWPATLVQPVGSPLSLECTVEGTSNPNLYWYRQAAGRGLQLLFYSVGIGQISSEVPQNLSASRPQDRQFILSSKKLLLSDSGFYLCAWSRGSFSEQYFGPGTRLTVT.

V and J are TRBV5-1 and TRBJ2-5, with no clear D. CDR3 length: 13 residues. V was cut by 4 bases and J by 2 bases, with 9 bases left in between. The V gene's germline CDR1 is SGHRS and CDR2 YFSETQ. CDR3 DNA sequence: TGCGCCAGCAGCCCGAGGCCACAAGAGACCCAGTACTTC. This sequence encodes CASSPRPQETQYF.

The V gene is TRBV6-6, the J gene TRBJ1-2; possibly TRBD1 for D (6 bases). V was shortened by 6 bases and J by 2 bases, with 13 bases between the two germline ends. The length of the CDR3 is 14 residues. Per the germline V gene, CDR1 is MNHNY and CDR2 is SVGAGI (reference sequence). This CDR3 reads CASRQIGTNYGYTF. The CDR3 DNA sequence: TGTGCCAGCAGACAAATCGGGACAAACTATGGCTACACCTTC.

The chain links TRBV6-5 to TRBJ1-4, with 10 bases matching TRBD1. The ends lost 8 bases at V and 7 bases at J; junction bases unmatched: 10. Germline V CDR1 and CDR2: MNHEY, SVGAGI. This CDR3 has 15 amino acids. The CDR3 reads CASGQGGRIGEKLFF. CDR3 bases: TGTGCCAGCGGACAGGGGGGTAGGATAGGTGAAAAACTGTTTTTT.

J is TRBJ2-7 and V is TRBV14; D remains unclear. Germline values: CDR1 SGHDN, CDR2 FVKESK. The V end was cut by 0 bases, the J end by 10 bases, with 13 bases between. The CDR3 totals 13 residues. CDR3 DNA: TGTGCCAGCAGCCAAGAGTCGCGGATGGTTCAGTACTTC. This gives the protein CASSQESRMVQYF.

This clone was detected once. V and J are TRBV19 and TRBJ2-5; tentative D call: TRBD1 (6 bases). Germline CDR1 and CDR2: LNHDA and SQIVND (reference sequence). The V gene lost 5 bases and the J gene lost 3 bases, with 13 bases spanning the gap. This CDR3 spans 14 amino acids. Here the CDR3 DNA reads TGTGCCAGTAGTCCGAAAACAGGGAAAGAGACCCAGTACTTC. Translated, it gives CASSPKTGKETQYF.

V gene TRBV27 combines with J gene TRBJ2-5; D possibly corresponds to TRBD1 (6 bases). Germline lookup yields CDR1 MNHEY and CDR2 SMNVEV (reference sequence). The CDR3 has 14 residues. Deletions cut 5 bases from V and 5 bases from J, with 15 bases between. The CDR3 sequence is CASSPLGASETQYF. DNA for the CDR3: TGTGCCAGCAGTCCCCTGGGGGCCAGCGAGACCCAGTACTTC.

This chain links TRBV6-4 with TRBJ2-2; TRBD1 aligns across 11 bases. Germline V gene lookup returns CDR1 MRHNA and CDR2 SNTAGT. Trimming cost V 6 bases and J 4 bases; bases outside gene matches: 4. This CDR3 is 15 amino acids long. The CDR3 DNA reads TGTGCCAGCAGCCCCGGACAGGGGGCCACCGGGGAGCTGTTTTTT. Encoded protein: CASSPGQGATGELFF.

The chain has TRBV27 and TRBJ2-3; D unclear. Germline CDR1 MNHEY, CDR2 SMNVEV (reference sequence). The CDR3 is made up of 18 amino acids. Trimming shortened V by 0 bases and J by 2 bases, and 18 bases separated the two germline ends. CDR3 amino acids: CASSLSAVAESSTDTQYF. The CDR3 DNA reads TGTGCCAGCAGTTTATCCGCCGTTGCGGAGTCTTCCACAGATACGCAGTATTTT.